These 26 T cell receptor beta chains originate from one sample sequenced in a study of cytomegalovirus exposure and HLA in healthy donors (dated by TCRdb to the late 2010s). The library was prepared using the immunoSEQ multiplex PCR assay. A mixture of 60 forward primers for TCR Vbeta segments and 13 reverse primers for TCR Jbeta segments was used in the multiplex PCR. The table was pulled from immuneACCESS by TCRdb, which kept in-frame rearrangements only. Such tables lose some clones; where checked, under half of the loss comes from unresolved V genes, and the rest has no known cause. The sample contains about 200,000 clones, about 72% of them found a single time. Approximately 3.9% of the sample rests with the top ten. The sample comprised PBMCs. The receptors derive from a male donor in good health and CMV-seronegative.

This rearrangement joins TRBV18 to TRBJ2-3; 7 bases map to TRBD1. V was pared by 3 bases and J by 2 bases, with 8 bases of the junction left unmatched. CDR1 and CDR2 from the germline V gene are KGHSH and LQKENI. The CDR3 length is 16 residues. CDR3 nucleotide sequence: TGTGCCAGCTCACCCTGGGACAGATCAGCCACAGATACGCAGTATTTT. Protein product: CASSPWDRSATDTQYF. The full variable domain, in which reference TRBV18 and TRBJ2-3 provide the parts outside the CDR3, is NAGVMQNPRHLVRRRGQEARLRCSPMKGHSHVYWYRQLPEEGLKFMVYLQKENIIDESGMPKERFSAEFPKEGPSILRIQQVVRGDSAAYFCASSPWDRSATDTQYFGPGTRLTVL.

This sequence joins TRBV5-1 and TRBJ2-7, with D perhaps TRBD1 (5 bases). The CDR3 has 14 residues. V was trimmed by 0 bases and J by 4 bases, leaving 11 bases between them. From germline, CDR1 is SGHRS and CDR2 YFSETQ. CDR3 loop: CASSLEGNPYEQYF. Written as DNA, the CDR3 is TGCGCCAGCAGCTTGGAGGGGAACCCTTACGAGCAGTACTTC.

The CDR3: CASSDRTKFWEKLFF. CDR3 in DNA: TGTGCCAGCAGCGACCGGACAAAATTTTGGGAAAAACTGTTTTTT. The rearrangement joins TRBV5-6 to TRBJ1-4; the D gene is possibly TRBD1 (5 bases). CDR3 size: 15 residues. V gave up 4 bases and J gave up 8 bases, with 18 bases separating them. The V gene's germline CDR1 is SGHDT and CDR2 YYEEEE.

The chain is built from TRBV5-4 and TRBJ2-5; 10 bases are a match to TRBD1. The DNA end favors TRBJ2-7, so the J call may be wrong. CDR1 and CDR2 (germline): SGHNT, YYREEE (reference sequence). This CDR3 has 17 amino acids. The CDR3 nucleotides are TGTGCCAGCAGCTTGGCCGTGGGGGACAGGGGCTACTACGAGCAGTACTTC. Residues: CASSLAVGDRGYYEQYF.

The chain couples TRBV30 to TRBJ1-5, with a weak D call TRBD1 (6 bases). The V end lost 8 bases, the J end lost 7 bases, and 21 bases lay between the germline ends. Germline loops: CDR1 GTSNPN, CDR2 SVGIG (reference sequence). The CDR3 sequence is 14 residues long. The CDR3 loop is CALNEAGENQPQHF. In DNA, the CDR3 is TGTGCCCTTAACGAGGCAGGGGAAAACCAGCCCCAGCATTTT.

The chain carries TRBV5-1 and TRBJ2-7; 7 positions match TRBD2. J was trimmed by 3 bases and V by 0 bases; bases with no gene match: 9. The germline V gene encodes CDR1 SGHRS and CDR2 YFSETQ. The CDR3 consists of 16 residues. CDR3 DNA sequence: TGCGCCAGCAGCTTGGCCATCGGAGGGAGGGACTACGAGCAGTACTTC. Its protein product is CASSLAIGGRDYEQYF.

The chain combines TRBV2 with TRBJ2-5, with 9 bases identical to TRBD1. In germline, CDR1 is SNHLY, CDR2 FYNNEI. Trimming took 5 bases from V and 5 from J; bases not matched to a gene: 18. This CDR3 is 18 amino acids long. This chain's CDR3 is CASSSNPGTGLMPETQYF. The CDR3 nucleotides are TGTGCCAGCAGTTCTAACCCCGGGACAGGGCTTATGCCGGAGACCCAGTACTTC. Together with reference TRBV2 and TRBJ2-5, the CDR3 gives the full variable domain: EPEVTQTPSHQVTQMGQEVILRCVPISNHLYFYWYRQILGQKVEFLVSFYNNEISEKSEIFDDQFSVERPDGSNFTLKIRSTKLEDSAMYFCASSSNPGTGLMPETQYFGPGTRLLVL.

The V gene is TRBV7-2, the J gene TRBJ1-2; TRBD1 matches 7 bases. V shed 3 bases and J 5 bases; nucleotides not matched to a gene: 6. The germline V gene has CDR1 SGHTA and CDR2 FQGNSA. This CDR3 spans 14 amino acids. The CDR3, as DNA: TGTGCCAGCAGCTTCCAGGGGGTAGGGTATGGCTACACCTTC. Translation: CASSFQGVGYGYTF.

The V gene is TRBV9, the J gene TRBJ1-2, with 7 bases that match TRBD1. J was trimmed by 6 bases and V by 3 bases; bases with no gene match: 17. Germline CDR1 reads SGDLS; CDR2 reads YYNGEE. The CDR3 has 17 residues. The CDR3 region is CASSATTLRDRVNGYTF. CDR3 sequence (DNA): TGTGCCAGCAGCGCGACTACGTTGCGCGACAGGGTTAATGGCTACACCTTC.

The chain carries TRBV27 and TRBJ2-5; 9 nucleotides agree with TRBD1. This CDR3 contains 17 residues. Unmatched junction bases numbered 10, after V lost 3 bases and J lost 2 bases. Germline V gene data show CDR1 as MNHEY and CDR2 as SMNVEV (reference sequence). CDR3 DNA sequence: TGTGCCAGCAGTTTCAGGCTGGTTGGGACAGGGCAAGAGACCCAGTACTTC. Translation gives CASSFRLVGTGQETQYF.

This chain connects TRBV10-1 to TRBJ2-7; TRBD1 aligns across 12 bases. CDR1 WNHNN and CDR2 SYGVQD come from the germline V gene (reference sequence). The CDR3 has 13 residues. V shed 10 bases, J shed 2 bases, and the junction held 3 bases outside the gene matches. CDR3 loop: CANGTGGTYEQYF. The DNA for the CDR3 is TGCGCCAACGGGACAGGGGGCACCTACGAGCAGTACTTC.

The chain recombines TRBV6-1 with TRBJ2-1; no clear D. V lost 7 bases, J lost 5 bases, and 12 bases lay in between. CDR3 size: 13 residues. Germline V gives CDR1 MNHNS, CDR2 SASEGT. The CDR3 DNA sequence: TGTGCCAGCAAACGGAGTCCTGACAATGAGCAGTTCTTC. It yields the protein CASKRSPDNEQFF.

As DNA, the CDR3 is TGCGCCAGCCATTTACAGGGGGCGGCAGATACGCAGTATTTT. It translates to CASHLQGAADTQYF. The chain is built from TRBV5-1 and TRBJ2-3; 9 bases match TRBD1. Germline CDR1 SGHRS, CDR2 YFSETQ. V shed 7 bases, J shed 4 bases, and the junction held 7 bases outside the gene matches. This CDR3 is built from 14 residues.

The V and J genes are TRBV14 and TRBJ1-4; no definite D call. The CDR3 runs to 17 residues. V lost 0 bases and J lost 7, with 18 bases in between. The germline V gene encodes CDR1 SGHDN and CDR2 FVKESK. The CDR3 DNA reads TGTGCCAGCAGCCAAGAGGCAGCGTTGGTCCATATTGAAAAACTGTTTTTT. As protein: CASSQEAALVHIEKLFF.

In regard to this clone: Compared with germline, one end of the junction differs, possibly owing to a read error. CDR3 sequence: CSSSYAPRDRGANEQFF. As DNA, the CDR3 is TGTTCCAGCAGCTACGCCCCCCGGGACAGGGGAGCCAATGAGCAGTTCTTC. The rearrangement uses TRBV7-9 and TRBJ2-1, with 10 bases aligning to TRBD1. This CDR3 contains 17 residues. Germline loops: CDR1 SEHNR, CDR2 FQNEAQ (reference sequence).

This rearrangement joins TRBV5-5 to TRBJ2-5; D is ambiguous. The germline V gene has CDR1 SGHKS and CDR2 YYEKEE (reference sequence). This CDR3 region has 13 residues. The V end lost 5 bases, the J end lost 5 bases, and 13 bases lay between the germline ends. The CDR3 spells CASSTTTQETQYF. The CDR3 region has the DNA TGTGCCAGCAGTACTACCACGCAGGAGACCCAGTACTTC.

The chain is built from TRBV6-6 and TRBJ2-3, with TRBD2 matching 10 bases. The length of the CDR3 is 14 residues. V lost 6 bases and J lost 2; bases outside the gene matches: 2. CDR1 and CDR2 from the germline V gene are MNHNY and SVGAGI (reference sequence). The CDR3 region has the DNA TGTGCCAGCAGCACTAGCGGGACCACAGATACGCAGTATTTT. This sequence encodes CASSTSGTTDTQYF.

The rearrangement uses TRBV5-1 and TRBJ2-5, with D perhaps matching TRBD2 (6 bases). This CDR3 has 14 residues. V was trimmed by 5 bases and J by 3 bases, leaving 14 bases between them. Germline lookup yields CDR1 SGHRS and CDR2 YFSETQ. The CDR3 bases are TGCGCCAGCAGTACTAGCAGAGAGAAAGAGACCCAGTACTTC. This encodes CASSTSREKETQYF.

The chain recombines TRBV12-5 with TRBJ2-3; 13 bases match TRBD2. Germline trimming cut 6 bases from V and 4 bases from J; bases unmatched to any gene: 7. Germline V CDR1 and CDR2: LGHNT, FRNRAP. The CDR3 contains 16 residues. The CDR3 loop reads CASGFGLAGVADTQYF. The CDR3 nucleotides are TGTGCTAGTGGCTTCGGACTAGCGGGAGTGGCAGATACGCAGTATTTT.

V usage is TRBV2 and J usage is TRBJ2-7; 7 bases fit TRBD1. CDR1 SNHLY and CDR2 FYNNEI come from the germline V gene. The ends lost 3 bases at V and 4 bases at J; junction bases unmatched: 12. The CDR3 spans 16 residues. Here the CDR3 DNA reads TGTGCCAGCAGTGAGCAGACAGGGCCGGCCAGGTACGAGCAGTACTTC. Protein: CASSEQTGPARYEQYF.

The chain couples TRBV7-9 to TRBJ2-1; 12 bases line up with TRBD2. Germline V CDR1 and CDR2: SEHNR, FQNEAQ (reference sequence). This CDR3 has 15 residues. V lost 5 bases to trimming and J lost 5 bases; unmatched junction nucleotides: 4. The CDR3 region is CASSPRTSGNNEQFF. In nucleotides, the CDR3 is TGTGCCAGCAGCCCCCGGACTAGCGGGAACAATGAGCAGTTCTTC. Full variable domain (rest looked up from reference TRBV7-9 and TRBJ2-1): DTGVSQNPRHKITKRGQNVTFRCDPISEHNRLYWYRQTLGQGPEFLTYFQNEAQLEKSRLLSDRFSAERPKGSFSTLEIQRTEQGDSAMYLCASSPRTSGNNEQFFGPGTRLTVL.

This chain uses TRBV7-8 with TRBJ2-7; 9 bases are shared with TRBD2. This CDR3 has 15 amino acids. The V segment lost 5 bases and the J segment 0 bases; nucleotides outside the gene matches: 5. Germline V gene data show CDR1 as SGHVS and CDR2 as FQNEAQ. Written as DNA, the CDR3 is TGTGCCAGCAGCGCCTCTAGCGGGAACTCCTACGAGCAGTACTTC. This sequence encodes CASSASSGNSYEQYF.

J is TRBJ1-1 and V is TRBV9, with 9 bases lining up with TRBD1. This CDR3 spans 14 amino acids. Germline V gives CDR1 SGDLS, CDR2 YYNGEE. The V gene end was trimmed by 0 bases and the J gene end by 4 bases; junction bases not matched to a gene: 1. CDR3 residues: CASSVGTGATEAFF. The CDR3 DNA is TGTGCCAGCAGCGTAGGGACAGGGGCCACTGAAGCTTTCTTT.

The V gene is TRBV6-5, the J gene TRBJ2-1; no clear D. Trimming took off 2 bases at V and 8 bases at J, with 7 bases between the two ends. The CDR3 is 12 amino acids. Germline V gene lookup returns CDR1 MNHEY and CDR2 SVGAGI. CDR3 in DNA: TGTGCCAGCAGTTACAGAGATCATGAGCAGTTCTTC. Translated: CASSYRDHEQFF.

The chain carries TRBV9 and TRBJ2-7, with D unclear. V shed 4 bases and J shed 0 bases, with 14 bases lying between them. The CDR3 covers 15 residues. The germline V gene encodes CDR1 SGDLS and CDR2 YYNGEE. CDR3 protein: CASSLFPSSSYEQYF. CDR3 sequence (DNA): TGTGCCAGCAGCCTATTCCCATCGAGCTCCTACGAGCAGTACTTC.

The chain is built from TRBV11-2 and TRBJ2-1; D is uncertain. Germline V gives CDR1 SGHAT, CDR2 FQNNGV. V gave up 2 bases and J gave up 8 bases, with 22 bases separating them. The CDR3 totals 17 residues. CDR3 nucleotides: TGTGCCAGCAGCTTAAGGCTTACAGTTTCCGCGTCGGATGAGCAGTTCTTC. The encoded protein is CASSLRLTVSASDEQFF.